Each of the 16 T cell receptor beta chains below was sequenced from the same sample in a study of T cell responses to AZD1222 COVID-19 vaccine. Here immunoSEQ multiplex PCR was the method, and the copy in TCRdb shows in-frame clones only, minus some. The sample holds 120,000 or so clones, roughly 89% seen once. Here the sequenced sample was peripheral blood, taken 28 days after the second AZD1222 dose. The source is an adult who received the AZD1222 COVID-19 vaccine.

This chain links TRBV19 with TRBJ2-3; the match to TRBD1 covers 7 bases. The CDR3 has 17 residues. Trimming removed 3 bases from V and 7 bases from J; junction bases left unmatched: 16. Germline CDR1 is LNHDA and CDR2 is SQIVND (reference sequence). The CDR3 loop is CASSIPRQGRRRHTQYF. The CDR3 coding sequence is TGTGCCAGTAGTATTCCGAGACAGGGTAGAAGAAGGCATACGCAGTATTTT.

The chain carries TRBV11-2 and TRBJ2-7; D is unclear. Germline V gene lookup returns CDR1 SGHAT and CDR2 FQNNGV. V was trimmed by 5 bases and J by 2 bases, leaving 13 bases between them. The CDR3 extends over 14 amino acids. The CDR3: CASSPRQPPYEQYF. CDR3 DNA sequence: TGTGCCAGCAGCCCCCGCCAGCCCCCCTACGAGCAGTACTTC.

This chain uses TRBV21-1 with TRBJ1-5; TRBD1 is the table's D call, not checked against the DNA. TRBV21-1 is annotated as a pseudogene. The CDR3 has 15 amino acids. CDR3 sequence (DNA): TGTGCCAGCAGCAAGGGCAGGGTTAGCAATCAGCCCCAGCATTTT. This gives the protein CASSKGRVSNQPQHF.

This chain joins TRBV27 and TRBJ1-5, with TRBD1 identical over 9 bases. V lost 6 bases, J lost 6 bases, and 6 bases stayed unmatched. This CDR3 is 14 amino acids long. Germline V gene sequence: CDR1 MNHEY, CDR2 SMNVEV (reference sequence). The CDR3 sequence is CASRQQGAGQPQHF. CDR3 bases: TGTGCCAGCAGACAACAGGGGGCGGGTCAGCCCCAGCATTTT.

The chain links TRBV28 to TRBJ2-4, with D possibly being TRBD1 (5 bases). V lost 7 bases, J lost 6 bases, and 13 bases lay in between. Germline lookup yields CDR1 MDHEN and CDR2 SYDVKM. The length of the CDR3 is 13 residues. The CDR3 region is CASTPGRANIQYF. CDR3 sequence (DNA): TGTGCCAGCACCCCCGGCAGGGCAAACATTCAGTACTTC.

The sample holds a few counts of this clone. Here the CDR3 DNA reads TGTGCCAGCAGTGAAGAGGCGGGGCAATCCTACGAGCAGTACTTC. Amino acid sequence: CASSEEAGQSYEQYF. The rearrangement joins TRBV6-1 to TRBJ2-7, with a tentative D call TRBD2 (6 bases). CDR1 and CDR2 from the germline V gene are MNHNS and SASEGT. The CDR3 loop spans 15 amino acids. The V gene lost 1 base and the J gene lost 1 base, with 11 bases spanning the gap.

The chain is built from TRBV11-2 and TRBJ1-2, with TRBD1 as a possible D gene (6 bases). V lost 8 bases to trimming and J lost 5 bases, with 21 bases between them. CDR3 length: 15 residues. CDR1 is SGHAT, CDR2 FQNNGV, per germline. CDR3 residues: CASATRTGISYGYTF. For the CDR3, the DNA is TGTGCCAGCGCGACCCGAACAGGGATATCGTATGGCTACACCTTC.

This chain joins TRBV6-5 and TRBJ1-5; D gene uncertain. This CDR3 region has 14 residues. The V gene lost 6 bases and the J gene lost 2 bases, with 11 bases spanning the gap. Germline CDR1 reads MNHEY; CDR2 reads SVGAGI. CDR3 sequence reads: CASSATVGNQPQHF. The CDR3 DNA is TGTGCCAGCAGCGCCACGGTGGGCAATCAGCCCCAGCATTTT.

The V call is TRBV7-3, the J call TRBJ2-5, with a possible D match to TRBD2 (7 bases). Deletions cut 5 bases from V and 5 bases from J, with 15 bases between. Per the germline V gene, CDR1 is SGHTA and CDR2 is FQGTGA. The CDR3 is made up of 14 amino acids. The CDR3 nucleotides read TGTGCCAGCAGCGCTGGCGGGGGCGGGGAGACCCAGTACTTC. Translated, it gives CASSAGGGGETQYF.

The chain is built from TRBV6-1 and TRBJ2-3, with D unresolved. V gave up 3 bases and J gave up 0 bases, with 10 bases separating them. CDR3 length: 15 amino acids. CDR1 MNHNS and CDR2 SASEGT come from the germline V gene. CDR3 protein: CASSDGEASTDTQYF. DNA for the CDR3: TGTGCCAGCAGTGATGGAGAGGCTAGCACAGATACGCAGTATTTT.

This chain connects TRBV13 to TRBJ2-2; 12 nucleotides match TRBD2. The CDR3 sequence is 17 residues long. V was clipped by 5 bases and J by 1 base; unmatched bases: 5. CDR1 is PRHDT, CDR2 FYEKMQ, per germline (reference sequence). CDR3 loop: CASSIEGLAGNTGELFF. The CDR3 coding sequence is TGTGCCAGCAGCATCGAGGGACTAGCGGGGAACACCGGGGAGCTGTTTTTT.

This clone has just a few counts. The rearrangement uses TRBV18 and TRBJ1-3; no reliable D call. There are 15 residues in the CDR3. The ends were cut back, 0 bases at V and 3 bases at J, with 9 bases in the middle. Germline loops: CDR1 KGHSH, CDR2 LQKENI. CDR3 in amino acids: CASSPPAGLGNTIYF. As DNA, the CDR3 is TGTGCCAGCTCACCACCGGCAGGCCTTGGAAACACCATATATTTT.

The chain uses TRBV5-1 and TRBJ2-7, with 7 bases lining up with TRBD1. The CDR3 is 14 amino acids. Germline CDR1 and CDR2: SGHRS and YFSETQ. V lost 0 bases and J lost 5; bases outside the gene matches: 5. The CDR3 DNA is TGCGCCAGCAGCTTGGACAGGGGTCGGAACGAGCAGTACTTC. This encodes CASSLDRGRNEQYF.

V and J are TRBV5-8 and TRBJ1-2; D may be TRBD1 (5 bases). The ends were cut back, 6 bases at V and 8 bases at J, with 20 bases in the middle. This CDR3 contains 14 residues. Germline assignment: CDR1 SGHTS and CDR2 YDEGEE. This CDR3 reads CASTSGGRKYGYTF. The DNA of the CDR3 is TGTGCCAGCACCTCCGGGGGACGAAAGTACGGCTACACCTTC.

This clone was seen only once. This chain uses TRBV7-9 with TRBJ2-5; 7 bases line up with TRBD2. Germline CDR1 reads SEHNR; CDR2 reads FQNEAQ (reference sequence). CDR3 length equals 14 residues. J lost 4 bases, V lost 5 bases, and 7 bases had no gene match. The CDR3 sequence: CASSNGLVGETQYF. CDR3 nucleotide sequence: TGTGCCAGCAGCAACGGACTAGTGGGAGAGACCCAGTACTTC.

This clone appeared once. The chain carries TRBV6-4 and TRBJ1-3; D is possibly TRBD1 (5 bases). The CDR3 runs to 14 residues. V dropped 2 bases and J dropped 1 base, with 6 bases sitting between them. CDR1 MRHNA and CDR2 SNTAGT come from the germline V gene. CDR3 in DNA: TGTGCCAGCAGTGACGACAGATCTGGAAACACCATATATTTT. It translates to CASSDDRSGNTIYF.